This T cell receptor (beta chain) emerged from a study of blood T cell repertoires in COVID-19. Study overall: Samples taken during acute and convalescent COVID-19 were collected in the United States, Italy and Spain. PBMCs, B-cell-depleted T cells, or T cells were the source of the cDNA or gDNA that made up the material.

Method: immunoSEQ multiplex PCR; TCRdb's copy keeps in-frame clones and lacks some. In the table there are 55,000 to 75,000 clones, about 80% of which are singletons. The V gene end was trimmed by 1 base and the J gene end by 8 bases; junction bases not matched to a gene: 4. Germline loops: CDR1 SGHAT, CDR2 FQNNGV. The CDR3 sequence is 14 residues long. The TCR comes from an older woman with acute or convalescent COVID-19. This rearrangement joins TRBV11-2 to TRBJ1-2; 10 nucleotides align to TRBD1. The sequenced sample was peripheral blood. CDR3 loop: CASSLGQGANGYTF. The CDR3 DNA sequence: TGTGCCAGCAGCTTAGGACAGGGGGCAAACGGCTACACCTTC.